This is a list of T cell receptor beta chains from one sample in a study of graft-versus-host responses after intestinal transplantation. The protocol was immunoSEQ multiplex PCR, while the TCRdb copy is restricted to in-frame clones and leaves out a portion. There are fewer than 15,000 clones in the sample; roughly two thirds occur only once, and approximately 10% lies in the top ten. The sample in question was ileum tissue, obtained 650 to 700 days after intestinal transplantation. The origin of the receptors is a human patient who received an intestinal transplant, so some T cells may come from the graft donor. Both conserved end residues are part of each CDR3. Fields, in order: clone size, J gene, V gene, D gene, CDR3 protein, CDR3 DNA. A D gene is named only where the DNA matches it firmly. Clone size, where shown, is once, few, many, or a class for clones that have expanded.

abundance: .
j_gene: TRBJ1-1
v_gene: TRBV29-1
d_gene: TRBD1
CDR3aa: CSVGQGNTEAFF
CDR3nt: TGCAGCGTTGGACAGGGGAACACTGAAGCTTTCTTT

abundance: .
j_gene: TRBJ2-7
v_gene: TRBV5-6
d_gene: .
CDR3aa: CASSPGGSYEQYF
CDR3nt: TGTGCCAGCAGCCCCGGGGGCTCCTACGAGCAGTACTTC

abundance: .
j_gene: TRBJ2-5
v_gene: TRBV7-9
d_gene: TRBD1
CDR3aa: CASSLGQGAGETQYF
CDR3nt: TGTGCCAGCAGCTTGGGACAGGGGGCGGGAGAGACCCAGTACTTC

abundance: .
j_gene: TRBJ2-7
v_gene: TRBV5-1
d_gene: .
CDR3aa: CASRSDSLAYEQYF
CDR3nt: TGCGCCAGCAGATCAGACAGCTTGGCCTACGAGCAGTACTTC

abundance: once
j_gene: TRBJ1-2
v_gene: TRBV5-5
d_gene: .
CDR3aa: CASSLWTVQPLNGYTF
CDR3nt: TGTGCCAGCAGCTTGTGGACAGTTCAACCCTTGAATGGCTACACCTTC

abundance: .
j_gene: TRBJ1-1
v_gene: TRBV2
d_gene: TRBD1
CDR3aa: CASSPRTGPNTEAFF
CDR3nt: TGTGCCAGCAGCCCCAGGACAGGGCCAAACACTGAAGCTTTCTTT

abundance: once
j_gene: TRBJ2-7
v_gene: TRBV18
d_gene: .
CDR3aa: CASSPRGSGLYEQYF
CDR3nt: TGTGCCAGCTCACCTAGGGGGTCAGGGCTCTACGAGCAGTACTTC

abundance: .
j_gene: TRBJ1-3
v_gene: TRBV19
d_gene: .
CDR3aa: CASSIGGHSGNTIYF
CDR3nt: TGTGCCAGTAGTATCGGCGGGCACTCTGGAAACACCATATATTTT

abundance: .
j_gene: TRBJ1-5
v_gene: TRBV5-1
d_gene: .
CDR3aa: CASSLRGAYNQPQHF
CDR3nt: TGCGCCAGCAGCTTGCGGGGGGCTTACAATCAGCCCCAGCATTTT

abundance: .
j_gene: TRBJ2-1
v_gene: TRBV7-9
d_gene: .
CDR3aa: CASSKTGSSYNEQFF
CDR3nt: TGTGCCAGCAGCAAGACTGGGAGCTCCTACAATGAGCAGTTCTTC

abundance: .
j_gene: TRBJ2-3
v_gene: TRBV12-5
d_gene: TRBD1
CDR3aa: CASGLVTHPGQEGTDTQYF
CDR3nt: TGTGCTAGTGGTTTGGTGACGCACCCCGGACAGGAAGGGACAGATACGCAGTATTTT

abundance: .
j_gene: TRBJ1-1
v_gene: TRBV4-3
d_gene: .
CDR3aa: CASSSKGGSEAFF
CDR3nt: TGCGCCAGCAGCTCAAAAGGGGGTTCTGAAGCTTTCTTT

abundance: .
j_gene: TRBJ2-7
v_gene: TRBV7-2
d_gene: TRBD2
CDR3aa: CASSPQSLAGAGHEQYF
CDR3nt: TGTGCCAGCAGCCCGCAGAGTCTAGCGGGGGCCGGACACGAGCAGTACTTC

abundance: .
j_gene: TRBJ1-1
v_gene: TRBV2
d_gene: TRBD1
CDR3aa: CASTVQGANFNTEAFF
CDR3nt: TGTGCCAGCACCGTACAGGGGGCCAACTTTAACACTGAAGCTTTCTTT

abundance: .
j_gene: TRBJ2-7
v_gene: TRBV7-9
d_gene: TRBD1
CDR3aa: CASSPRSPGGRIFYEQYF
CDR3nt: TGTGCCAGCAGCCCAAGATCCCCAGGGGGCCGGATCTTTTACGAGCAGTACTTC

abundance: .
j_gene: TRBJ1-1
v_gene: TRBV9
d_gene: .
CDR3aa: CASSVALNTEAFF
CDR3nt: TGTGCCAGCAGCGTAGCCTTGAACACTGAAGCTTTCTTT

abundance: .
j_gene: TRBJ2-1
v_gene: TRBV27
d_gene: TRBD2
CDR3aa: CASKIRTSGGAYNEQFF
CDR3nt: TGTGCCAGTAAAATTCGGACTAGCGGGGGTGCCTACAATGAGCAGTTCTTC

abundance: .
j_gene: TRBJ2-7
v_gene: TRBV2
d_gene: .
CDR3aa: CASSWGQEIYEQYF
CDR3nt: TGTGCCAGCAGTTGGGGGCAGGAAATCTACGAGCAGTACTTC

abundance: .
j_gene: TRBJ2-7
v_gene: TRBV6-6
d_gene: TRBD2
CDR3aa: CASSYHKTSGGLEQYF
CDR3nt: TGTGCCAGCAGTTACCATAAGACTAGCGGGGGCTTGGAGCAGTACTTC

abundance: .
j_gene: TRBJ2-1
v_gene: TRBV7-8
d_gene: TRBD1
CDR3aa: CASSLPGQGLCCGDEQFF
CDR3nt: TGTGCCAGCAGCTTACCCGGACAGGGACTCTGTTGCGGCGATGAGCAGTTCTTC

abundance: .
j_gene: TRBJ1-6
v_gene: TRBV4-3
d_gene: .
CDR3aa: CASSQVGRANSPLHF
CDR3nt: TGCGCCAGCAGCCAAGTCGGCAGGGCTAATTCACCCCTCCACTTT

abundance: .
j_gene: TRBJ1-2
v_gene: TRBV2
d_gene: TRBD1
CDR3aa: CASSDRTGNYGYTF
CDR3nt: TGTGCCAGCAGTGACCGGACAGGGAACTATGGCTACACCTTC

abundance: few
j_gene: TRBJ2-2
v_gene: TRBV27
d_gene: .
CDR3aa: CASSLFRPGVDTGELFF
CDR3nt: TGTGCCAGCAGTTTATTTCGTCCAGGGGTGGACACCGGGGAGCTGTTTTTT

abundance: .
j_gene: TRBJ1-1
v_gene: TRBV4-3
d_gene: .
CDR3aa: CASSQDWIKWGPRTEAFF
CDR3nt: TGCGCCAGCAGCCAAGATTGGATAAAGTGGGGCCCACGCACTGAAGCTTTCTTT

abundance: few
j_gene: TRBJ2-7
v_gene: TRBV4-3
d_gene: TRBD1
CDR3aa: CASSHGQGETYEQYF
CDR3nt: TGCGCCAGCAGCCACGGACAGGGCGAGACCTACGAGCAGTACTTC

abundance: .
j_gene: TRBJ2-7
v_gene: TRBV30
d_gene: TRBD1
CDR3aa: CAGTGQVVYEQYF
CDR3nt: TGTGCCGGGACGGGACAGGTAGTCTACGAGCAGTACTTC

abundance: .
j_gene: TRBJ2-6
v_gene: TRBV7-9
d_gene: .
CDR3aa: CASSAGLTSGANVLTF
CDR3nt: TGTGCCAGCAGCGCGGGACTTACCTCTGGGGCCAACGTCCTGACTTTC

abundance: .
j_gene: TRBJ1-5
v_gene: TRBV5-6
d_gene: .
CDR3aa: CASSLGAVSNQPQHF
CDR3nt: TGTGCCAGCAGCTTGGGTGCGGTTAGCAATCAGCCCCAGCATTTT

abundance: .
j_gene: TRBJ1-5
v_gene: TRBV11-2
d_gene: TRBD1
CDR3aa: CASSLQGRGQPQHF
CDR3nt: TGTGCCAGCAGCCTACAGGGGCGAGGCCAGCCCCAGCATTTT

abundance: .
j_gene: TRBJ2-3
v_gene: TRBV5-4
d_gene: TRBD1
CDR3aa: CASSLAGGRTDTQYF
CDR3nt: TGTGCCAGCAGCTTGGCAGGGGGCAGGACAGATACGCAGTATTTT

abundance: .
j_gene: TRBJ2-5
v_gene: TRBV13
d_gene: TRBD1
CDR3aa: CASSLEGARGETQYF
CDR3nt: TGTGCCAGCAGCTTAGAGGGGGCTAGGGGAGAGACCCAGTACTTC

abundance: .
j_gene: TRBJ2-7
v_gene: TRBV10-3
d_gene: TRBD1
CDR3aa: CAIRRDREAYEQYF
CDR3nt: TGTGCCATCAGGAGGGACAGGGAAGCCTACGAGCAGTACTTC

abundance: .
j_gene: TRBJ2-6
v_gene: TRBV18
d_gene: .
CDR3aa: CASSLSAGANVLTF
CDR3nt: TGTGCCAGCTCACTTTCAGCTGGGGCCAACGTCCTGACTTTC

abundance: .
j_gene: TRBJ1-5
v_gene: TRBV4-3
d_gene: .
CDR3aa: CASSQGLDQPQHF
CDR3nt: TGCGCCAGCAGCCAAGGGCTGGATCAGCCCCAGCATTTT

abundance: .
j_gene: TRBJ1-2
v_gene: TRBV6-6
d_gene: .
CDR3aa: CASSSGSYGYTF
CDR3nt: TGTGCCAGCAGTTCGGGGTCCTATGGCTACACCTTC

abundance: once
j_gene: TRBJ2-5
v_gene: TRBV29-1
d_gene: .
CDR3aa: CSERGGQETQYF
CDR3nt: TGCAGCGAAAGGGGGGGTCAAGAGACCCAGTACTTC

abundance: few
j_gene: TRBJ2-5
v_gene: TRBV2
d_gene: .
CDR3aa: CASRDNSLGETQYF
CDR3nt: TGTGCCAGCAGGGACAACTCCCTAGGGGAGACCCAGTACTTC

abundance: .
j_gene: TRBJ2-3
v_gene: TRBV6-1
d_gene: .
CDR3aa: CASRSSVRVDTQYF
CDR3nt: TGTGCCAGCAGATCCAGCGTCAGGGTGGATACGCAGTATTTT

abundance: .
j_gene: TRBJ2-3
v_gene: TRBV4-3
d_gene: TRBD2
CDR3aa: CASSSLTERGGPDTQYF
CDR3nt: TGCGCCAGCAGCTCGCTGACAGAGCGGGGGGGCCCGGATACGCAGTATTTT

abundance: few
j_gene: TRBJ1-1
v_gene: TRBV2
d_gene: TRBD1
CDR3aa: CASRDRGWLNTEAFF
CDR3nt: TGTGCCAGCCGCGACAGGGGGTGGCTGAACACTGAAGCTTTCTTT

abundance: once
j_gene: TRBJ2-7
v_gene: TRBV9
d_gene: TRBD2
CDR3aa: CASSVGTSGGDEQYF
CDR3nt: TGTGCCAGCAGCGTAGGGACTAGCGGGGGCGACGAGCAGTACTTC

abundance: .
j_gene: TRBJ2-3
v_gene: TRBV18
d_gene: .
CDR3aa: CASSPSQADTQYF
CDR3nt: TGTGCCAGCTCACCCTCCCAGGCAGATACGCAGTATTTT

abundance: .
j_gene: TRBJ1-2
v_gene: TRBV7-2
d_gene: TRBD1
CDR3aa: CASSRTGEGGNGYTF
CDR3nt: TGTGCCAGCAGTCGGACAGGGGAGGGAGGGAATGGCTACACCTTC

abundance: .
j_gene: TRBJ1-6
v_gene: TRBV19
d_gene: TRBD1
CDR3aa: CASSMAGGLHNSPLHF
CDR3nt: TGTGCCAGTAGTATGGCAGGGGGCCTCCACAATTCACCCCTCCACTTT

abundance: .
j_gene: TRBJ1-5
v_gene: TRBV2
d_gene: .
CDR3aa: CASRADRNQPQHF
CDR3nt: TGTGCCAGCAGAGCGGACAGAAATCAGCCCCAGCATTTT

abundance: .
j_gene: TRBJ1-2
v_gene: TRBV7-9
d_gene: .
CDR3aa: CASSVPGQNNYGYTF
CDR3nt: TGTGCCAGCAGCGTACCGGGACAAAATAACTATGGCTACACCTTC

abundance: .
j_gene: TRBJ2-3
v_gene: TRBV6-4
d_gene: TRBD2
CDR3aa: CASSDSTSGGTDTQYF
CDR3nt: TGTGCCAGCAGTGACTCGACTAGCGGAGGCACAGATACGCAGTATTTT

abundance: .
j_gene: TRBJ2-7
v_gene: TRBV7-2
d_gene: .
CDR3aa: CASSLRGGLHEQYF
CDR3nt: TGTGCCAGCAGCTTACGAGGGGGTCTCCACGAGCAGTACTTC

abundance: .
j_gene: TRBJ2-1
v_gene: TRBV9
d_gene: TRBD2
CDR3aa: CASNRLAGGYNEQFF
CDR3nt: TGTGCCAGCAACCGACTAGCGGGGGGCTACAATGAGCAGTTCTTC

abundance: few
j_gene: TRBJ2-1
v_gene: TRBV2
d_gene: .
CDR3aa: CASSMDFSYNEQFF
CDR3nt: TGTGCCAGCAGTATGGACTTCTCCTACAATGAGCAGTTCTTC

abundance: .
j_gene: TRBJ1-2
v_gene: TRBV7-9
d_gene: .
CDR3aa: CASSLDSNYGYTF
CDR3nt: TGTGCCAGCAGCTTAGATTCAAACTATGGCTACACCTTC

abundance: .
j_gene: TRBJ2-2
v_gene: TRBV7-9
d_gene: TRBD2
CDR3aa: CASSSTSGGARTGELFF
CDR3nt: TGTGCCAGCAGCTCTACTAGCGGGGGGGCGCGAACCGGGGAGCTGTTTTTT

abundance: .
j_gene: TRBJ1-2
v_gene: TRBV4-3
d_gene: .
CDR3aa: CASSQDSGLGYGYTF
CDR3nt: TGCGCCAGCAGCCAAGATTCAGGGCTAGGCTATGGCTACACCTTC

abundance: .
j_gene: TRBJ2-2
v_gene: TRBV9
d_gene: .
CDR3aa: CASSVVAANTGELFF
CDR3nt: TGTGCCAGCAGCGTAGTGGCGGCGAACACCGGGGAGCTGTTTTTT